Each of the 9 T cell receptor beta chains below was sequenced from the same sample in a study of T cells after yellow fever vaccination. MiXCR, run by TCRdb on the 5' RACE reads, gives a single entry per CDR3 protein. Among hundreds of thousands of distinct CDR3 sequences listed, around 4% were seen once. The sequencing used PBMCs, collected on the day of the yellow fever booster vaccination. The receptor source for this set is a man aged 18 to 35 who received the YFV17D yellow fever vaccine.

The chain carries TRBV9 and TRBJ2-5, with TRBD2 matching 8 bases. From germline, CDR1 is SGDLS and CDR2 YYNGEE. The V gene end was trimmed by 3 bases and the J gene end by 5 bases; junction bases not matched to a gene: 15. The CDR3 has 17 amino acids. CDR3 residues: CASSDSGDHTIRETQYF. CDR3 coding DNA: TGTGCCAGCAGCGATAGCGGGGACCACACCATTAGGGAGACCCAGTACTTC.

This clonotype was picked up a small number of times. The CDR3 DNA follows: TGTGCCAGCAGCTCCACCACAGATACGCAGTATTTT. Translation gives CASSSTTDTQYF. J is TRBJ2-3 and V is TRBV7-2; D gene unclear. V was pared by 4 bases and J by 2 bases, with 4 bases between. Germline V lookup: CDR1 SGHTA, CDR2 FQGNSA. The CDR3 is made up of 12 amino acids.

This clonotype showed up many times. J is TRBJ2-1 and V is TRBV5-1, with 10 bases fitting TRBD1. Per the germline V gene, CDR1 is SGHRS and CDR2 is YFSETQ. V was clipped by 4 bases and J by 0 bases; unmatched bases: 7. This CDR3 region has 17 residues. The CDR3 protein is CASSIRQGAVSYNEQFF. In DNA form, the CDR3 reads TGCGCCAGCAGCATCCGACAGGGGGCTGTCTCCTACAATGAGCAGTTCTTC.

The chain links TRBV4-1 to TRBJ2-7, with no clear D. Trimming shortened V by 4 bases and J by 4 bases, and 14 bases separated the two germline ends. Germline CDR1 MGHRA, CDR2 YSYEKL. The CDR3 spans 14 residues. CDR3 in amino acids: CASSLVVTQYEQYF. CDR3 coding DNA: TGCGCCAGCAGCCTCGTGGTTACGCAGTACGAGCAGTACTTC.

The V and J genes are TRBV5-1 and TRBJ1-1; 7 bases line up with TRBD1. The CDR3 length is 15 residues. The junction had 4 bases not matched to a gene; V was cut back by 0 bases and J by 2 bases. The germline gives CDR1 SGHRS, CDR2 YFSETQ. The CDR3 sequence: CASSLGQGGNTEAFF. Written as DNA, the CDR3 is TGCGCCAGCAGCTTGGGACAGGGTGGAAACACTGAAGCTTTCTTT.

This clonotype was seen many times. The chain is built from TRBV6-6 and TRBJ2-1; 8 bases line up with TRBD1. Germline V lookup: CDR1 MNHNY, CDR2 SVGAGI (reference sequence). The CDR3 length is 12 residues. The V and J ends lost 6 bases and 10 bases, in that order; junction bases with no gene match: 5. The CDR3 here is CASSRDRGEQFF. CDR3 sequence (DNA): TGTGCCAGCAGCCGCGACAGGGGAGAGCAGTTCTTC.

This clonotype has a handful of counts. The chain recombines TRBV18 with TRBJ1-1; TRBD1 aligns across 8 bases. V dropped 3 bases and J dropped 2; count of bases not matched to a gene: 5. CDR3 length: 15 amino acids. The germline CDR1 and CDR2 sequences are KGHSH and LQKENI. Here the CDR3 reads CASSPLGQVNTEAFF. For the CDR3, the DNA is TGTGCCAGCTCACCCCTGGGACAGGTCAACACTGAAGCTTTCTTT.

This clonotype has a count of ten or more. This chain links TRBV7-9 with TRBJ1-2; D is unclear. Trimming stripped 4 bases from V and 11 bases from J, with 8 bases between. The CDR3 has 10 residues. The V gene's germline CDR1 is SEHNR and CDR2 FQNEAQ (reference sequence). CDR3 bases: TGTGCCAGCAGCTCCCGAGGGTACACCTTC. Amino acids: CASSSRGYTF. Complete variable domain (other parts from reference TRBV7-9 and TRBJ1-2): DTGVSQNPRHKITKRGQNVTFRCDPISEHNRLYWYRQTLGQGPEFLTYFQNEAQLEKSRLLSDRFSAERPKGSFSTLEIQRTEQGDSAMYLCASSSRGYTFGSGTRLTVV.

In this sample, this clonotype turned up many times. V gene TRBV5-1 combines with J gene TRBJ2-1; TRBD2 matches 12 bases. J gave up 0 bases and V 4 bases, and 8 bases lay outside the gene matches. Germline V lookup: CDR1 SGHRS, CDR2 YFSETQ. This CDR3 is built from 18 residues. For the CDR3, the DNA is TGCGCCAGCAGCCGACGGACTAGCGGGGTCAGCTCCTACAATGAGCAGTTCTTC. As protein: CASSRRTSGVSSYNEQFF.